A single sample is the source of the 3 T cell receptor beta chains below, sequenced in a study of memory CD4+ T cells and cytomegalovirus serostatus. Single viable CD3+CD4+CD8-CD45RO+ cells were sorted as the memory CD4+ T cells. TCRdb's table, derived via immunoSEQ multiplex PCR, lists solely in-frame clones and lacks some. The profile shows about 48,000 clones, over 75% of them singletons. The sequencing input was memory CD4+ T cells from blood. The receptor source for this set is an adult in good health and CMV-seronegative.

Here the CDR3 reads CASSPSMIATNEKLFF. The CDR3 nucleotides are TGTGCCAGCAGCCCCTCGATGATTGCAACTAATGAAAAACTGTTTTTT. The chain couples TRBV9 to TRBJ1-4; no definite D call. The CDR3 is 16 amino acids. With 4 bases removed from V and 0 bases from J, the gap between germline ends came to 13 bases. Germline assignment: CDR1 SGDLS and CDR2 YYNGEE.

Worth noting for this clone: This CDR3 is also generated by other DNA sequences in the sample. The gene calls are TRBV11-3 and TRBJ2-5; 7 bases line up with TRBD2. After removal of 1 base from V and 0 bases from J, the junction contained 2 bases not matched to a gene. Germline assignment: CDR1 SGHNT and CDR2 YENEEA. The CDR3 covers 15 residues. The CDR3 loop is CASSLGAGNQETQYF. The CDR3 DNA reads as TGTGCCAGCAGCTTAGGAGCGGGGAACCAAGAGACCCAGTACTTC.

This rearrangement joins TRBV7-2 to TRBJ2-5; D unresolved. This CDR3 contains 11 residues. Per germline, CDR1 SGHTA and CDR2 FQGNSA. V lost 6 bases and J lost 4, with 6 bases in between. The CDR3 loop is CASRVGETQYF. The CDR3 coding sequence is TGTGCCAGCAGAGTGGGAGAGACCCAGTACTTC. Complete variable domain (other parts from reference TRBV7-2 and TRBJ2-5): GAGVSQSPSNKVTEKGKDVELRCDPISGHTALYWYRQSLGQGLEFLIYFQGNSAPDKSGLPSDRFSAERTGGSVSTLTIQRTQQEDSAVYLCASRVGETQYFGPGTRLLVL.